The rows below give T cell receptor beta chains drawn from one sample of a study of chemoradiotherapy in HPV16-positive cancers. Profiled with immunoSEQ multiplex PCR; TCRdb holds only in-frame clones, not every one. The table includes roughly 1,300 clones, roughly nine tenths detected once. Sequenced here: tumor tissue, sampled from a patient who underwent chemoradiotherapy. These receptor sequences come from a human donor with HPV-associated anogenital cancer. Each CDR3 is given with its conserved first and last residue. Each record gives: D gene, V gene, J gene, clone size, CDR3 protein, CDR3 DNA. The D gene is left open where the match is weak. Clone size is not always given. Where it is, it says once, few, many or a class for expanded clones.

d_call: NA; v_call: TRBV28; j_call: TRBJ2-6; clone_size: NA; cdr3_aa: CASSSSVLTQSRANVLTF; cdr3_nt: TGTGCCAGCAGTAGTTCGGTCCTGACACAAAGCCGGGCCAACGTCCTGACCTTC
d_call: TRBD1; v_call: TRBV27; j_call: TRBJ2-1; clone_size: NA; cdr3_aa: CASSPQGTYNEQFF; cdr3_nt: TGTGCCAGCAGTCCACAGGGGACATACAATGAGCAGTTCTTC
d_call: NA; v_call: TRBV28; j_call: TRBJ2-5; clone_size: NA; cdr3_aa: CASSFSHQETQYF; cdr3_nt: TGTGCCAGCAGTTTCAGCCACCAAGAGACCCAGTACTTC
d_call: TRBD1; v_call: TRBV6-5; j_call: TRBJ1-6; clone_size: NA; cdr3_aa: CASSRQGQGSPLHF; cdr3_nt: TGTGCCAGCAGCCGACAGGGTCAAGGTTCACCCCTCCACTTT
d_call: TRBD2; v_call: TRBV5-4; j_call: TRBJ2-7; clone_size: NA; cdr3_aa: CASSPELAGAYEQYF; cdr3_nt: TGTGCCAGCAGCCCGGAGCTAGCGGGGGCCTACGAGCAGTACTTC
d_call: TRBD1; v_call: TRBV27; j_call: TRBJ2-3; clone_size: NA; cdr3_aa: CASRMGQGATDTQYF; cdr3_nt: TGTGCCAGCAGGATGGGACAGGGGGCGACAGATACGCAGTATTTT
d_call: NA; v_call: TRBV5-6; j_call: TRBJ2-1; clone_size: NA; cdr3_aa: CASSLSVAGAAGSYNEQFF; cdr3_nt: TGTGCCAGCAGCTTGTCTGTGGCAGGGGCCGCGGGGTCCTACAATGAGCAGTTCTTC
d_call: NA; v_call: TRBV6-1; j_call: TRBJ2-2; clone_size: NA; cdr3_aa: CASSEVKGWGTGELFF; cdr3_nt: TGTGCCAGCAGTGAAGTGAAGGGGTGGGGGACCGGGGAGCTGTTTTTT
d_call: NA; v_call: TRBV5-4; j_call: TRBJ1-1; clone_size: NA; cdr3_aa: CASSWDVTGLNTEAFF; cdr3_nt: TGTGCCAGCAGCTGGGATGTGACAGGACTGAACACTGAAGCTTTCTTT
d_call: TRBD1; v_call: TRBV7-3; j_call: TRBJ1-2; clone_size: NA; cdr3_aa: CASSSKTGGRDGYTF; cdr3_nt: TGTGCCAGCAGCTCCAAAACAGGGGGAAGGGATGGCTACACCTTC
d_call: NA; v_call: TRBV21-1; j_call: TRBJ2-7; clone_size: NA; cdr3_aa: CASSKIGGGRSGTGGNSSYEQYF; cdr3_nt: TGTGCCAGCAGCAAAATCGGGGGTGGACGGAGCGGGACAGGGGGCAACAGCTCCTACGAGCAGTACTTC
d_call: NA; v_call: TRBV5-5; j_call: TRBJ2-3; clone_size: NA; cdr3_aa: CASSYGPLDTQYF; cdr3_nt: TGTGCCAGCAGTTACGGACCGTTGGATACGCAGTATTTT
d_call: NA; v_call: TRBV2; j_call: TRBJ2-5; clone_size: NA; cdr3_aa: CASTPLGGETQYF; cdr3_nt: TGTGCCAGCACCCCTCTGGGCGGGGAGACCCAGTACTTC
d_call: NA; v_call: TRBV28; j_call: TRBJ2-7; clone_size: NA; cdr3_aa: CASIPGDTGPYEQYF; cdr3_nt: TGTGCCAGCATCCCTGGAGACACAGGACCCTACGAGCAGTACTTC
d_call: TRBD1; v_call: TRBV18; j_call: TRBJ1-5; clone_size: NA; cdr3_aa: CASSRDRNQPQHF; cdr3_nt: TGTGCCAGCTCACGGGACAGAAATCAGCCCCAGCATTTT
d_call: NA; v_call: TRBV18; j_call: TRBJ2-5; clone_size: NA; cdr3_aa: CASSPPMNQETQYF; cdr3_nt: TGTGCCAGCTCACCACCGATGAACCAAGAGACCCAGTACTTC
d_call: NA; v_call: TRBV4-1; j_call: TRBJ2-3; clone_size: NA; cdr3_aa: CASSRRARGESTDTQYF; cdr3_nt: TGCGCCAGCAGCCGAAGGGCGAGGGGGGAAAGCACAGATACGCAGTATTTT
d_call: NA; v_call: TRBV5-1; j_call: TRBJ2-1; clone_size: NA; cdr3_aa: CASSPRSAGYNEQFF; cdr3_nt: TGCGCCAGCAGCCCCCGGTCCGCAGGCTACAATGAGCAGTTCTTC
d_call: TRBD2; v_call: TRBV5-5; j_call: TRBJ2-3; clone_size: NA; cdr3_aa: CASRLAATDTQYF; cdr3_nt: TGTGCCAGCAGGCTAGCGGCCACAGATACGCAGTATTTT
d_call: TRBD2; v_call: TRBV2; j_call: TRBJ2-2; clone_size: NA; cdr3_aa: CASRPRLADTGELFF; cdr3_nt: TGTGCCAGCCGACCGCGGCTAGCGGACACCGGGGAGCTGTTTTTT
d_call: NA; v_call: TRBV7-9; j_call: TRBJ2-6; clone_size: once; cdr3_aa: CASSPHRGLFSGANVLTF; cdr3_nt: TGTGCCAGCAGCCCGCACAGGGGACTTTTCTCTGGGGCCAACGTCCTGACTTTC
d_call: NA; v_call: TRBV28; j_call: TRBJ2-1; clone_size: NA; cdr3_aa: CASSSKFSDEQFF; cdr3_nt: TGTGCCAGCAGTTCAAAGTTCTCGGATGAGCAGTTCTTC
d_call: NA; v_call: TRBV5-6; j_call: TRBJ2-1; clone_size: once; cdr3_aa: CASSLVPGASYNEQFF; cdr3_nt: TGTGCCAGCAGCTTGGTCCCCGGGGCCTCGTACAATGAGCAGTTCTTC
d_call: NA; v_call: TRBV5-1; j_call: TRBJ2-2; clone_size: NA; cdr3_aa: CASSTQVLTGELFF; cdr3_nt: TGCGCCAGCAGCACACAGGTTTTGACCGGGGAGCTGTTTTTT
d_call: TRBD2; v_call: TRBV6-1; j_call: TRBJ2-3; clone_size: NA; cdr3_aa: CASSEASGGGPDTQYF; cdr3_nt: TGTGCCAGCAGTGAAGCGTCGGGGGGGGGCCCAGATACGCAGTATTTT